Described below is a single T cell receptor (beta chain) sequence and its context. Its antigen is currently not known. No base quality information exists; no much larger clone differs at one position. The CDR1 and CDR2 encoded by the germline V gene are MDHEN and SYDVKM. Trimming leaves V shorter by 5 bases and J shorter by 6 bases, with the junction holding 9 bases beyond the gene matches. Counted from cysteine to phenylalanine, this CDR3 has 15 amino acids. The sequence is cut down to CDR3 DNA, 45 bases in frame from base 1. Collaborating institutions collected whole blood in K2EDTA tubes following their own protocols. For TCRbeta analysis, collaborator samples were shipped as frozen whole blood, as isolated PBMCs, or as DNA extracted from either sample type. The immunoSEQ Assay, a bias-controlled multiplex PCR, was used to amplify TCRbeta CDR3 regions from genomic DNA. Regarding the original processing steps: The number of nucleated cells in each sample was estimated from the amplification of reference gene primers within the assay. To quantify the absolute abundance of each unique TCRbeta CDR3 rearrangement, sequence reads were collapsed and filtered. For each sample, productive Simpson clonality was calculated as the square root of Simpson's diversity index across productive rearrangements. TCRdb retrieved this table from immuneACCESS and kept in-frame rearrangements only. Not all clones are present; in checked studies, unresolved V genes account for under half, and no reason is known for the remainder. Clone size and V and J calls were adopted from that table, with D and trimming inferred from the DNA. The sample includes approximately 150,000 clones, with under 90% observed a single time. Roughly 2% of the sample belongs to the ten largest clones.

This sample was taken from a study of blood T cell repertoires in COVID-19 (dated by TCRdb to about 2020). Broadly, across the study: The collaborator samples originated in the United States, Italy and Spain and spanned the acute and convalescent phases of COVID-19. Deeply sampled blood TCRbeta repertoires from subjects exposed to, actively infected with, or recovered from COVID-19 were included in the dataset. Where HLA class I and class II types were available, the types were taken from metadata supplied by the sample provider, not from assay-based typing. A freely available public database, intended as a resource for researchers studying the immune response to SARS-CoV-2, is where the repertoires were released. A de-identified subject ID, COVID-19 status, age in years and sex were almost always included in the sample metadata. The prospective study material was composed of cDNA or gDNA derived from T cells, B-cell-depleted T cells, or PBMCs. Samples came from the ongoing ImmuneRACE study (first 160 participants) plus 1,254 subjects from 6 global collaborators. Study-level results and caveats: The quantity of clinical and demographic metadata differed by source and by participant and was supplied without curation.

Sequences were obtained from peripheral blood. The receptor was derived from a woman of 80 years or more with acute or convalescent COVID-19. The sequence is built from TRBV28 and TRBJ2-3; 9 bases in the middle match TRBD1. The CDR3 loop reads CASSTRDRASDTQYF. The DNA sequence is as follows: TGTGCCAGCAGTACCCGGGACAGGGCATCCGATACGCAGTATTTT.